Presented here are 28 T cell receptor beta chains from one specimen sequenced in a study of post-analysis software for immune sequencing data (dated by TCRdb to the mid-2010s). Results and caveats for the whole study, not just this receptor: Significantly higher frequencies in patients than in controls were found for roughly 5 TRBV segments, including TRBV5-6, TRBV5-1 and TRBV20-1.

Antigens of these TCRs are unknown. Libraries were made using PCR. Sequencing relied on an Illumina HiSeq 2500. Unique molecular identifiers were incorporated into TCR beta cDNA libraries to reduce PCR and sequencing biases. TCRdb cleaned the public reads at Q25 with fastp, built clones with MiXCR and kept in-frame beta chains. Rows with one shared CDR3 protein collapse into an entry with the most common genes and DNA. The sample table holds about 760,000 distinct CDR3 sequences, of which about 32% were seen once. Jointly, the top ten make up around 0.6% of the sample. The specimen was blood. The receptors here all came from a girl aged 10 to 17 with multiple sclerosis.

In its sample, this clonotype was seen many times. The gene calls are TRBV7-2 and TRBJ2-5, with 8 bases lining up with TRBD2. Losses at the gene ends were 7 bases for V and 1 base for J; bases not matched to a gene: 11. The CDR3 sequence is 16 residues long. Germline V CDR1 and CDR2: SGHTA, FQGNSA. The CDR3 protein is CASTVSAGGFQETQYF. CDR3 in DNA: TGTGCCAGCACCGTATCGGCGGGAGGTTTCCAAGAGACCCAGTACTTC.

CDR3 protein: CSATGDNEKLFF. The CDR3 nucleotides are TGCAGTGCTACAGGGGATAATGAAAAACTGTTTTTT. The V and J genes are TRBV20-1 and TRBJ1-4; D is possibly TRBD1 (6 bases). Germline values: CDR1 DFQATT, CDR2 SNEGSKA (reference sequence). CDR3 length: 12 amino acids. The ends were cut back, 4 bases at V and 4 bases at J, with 7 bases in the middle.

This clonotype was seen a few times. The CDR3 DNA follows: TGTGCCAGCAGCTCCCAGGATCGAGAGACCCAGTACTTC. Protein product: CASSSQDRETQYF. The chain links TRBV5-6 to TRBJ2-5; D is uncertain. The CDR3 has 13 amino acids. Germline V gene data show CDR1 as SGHDT and CDR2 as YYEEEE. The ends were cut back, 3 bases at V and 4 bases at J, with 10 bases in the middle.

This clonotype was seen at least ten times. The chain links TRBV15 to TRBJ2-3; D is unclear. V was shortened by 5 bases and J by 0 bases, with 21 bases between the two germline ends. The CDR3 loop spans 18 amino acids. Germline lookup yields CDR1 LNHNV and CDR2 YYDKDF (reference sequence). In DNA form, the CDR3 reads TGTGCCACCAGCCACGACCCCTGGGCACTCACTAGCACAGATACGCAGTATTTT. As protein: CATSHDPWALTSTDTQYF.

The rearrangement uses TRBV5-1 and TRBJ2-3; 7 nucleotides align to TRBD1. Germline assignment: CDR1 SGHRS and CDR2 YFSETQ. This CDR3 spans 17 amino acids. Unmatched junction bases numbered 12, after V lost 2 bases and J lost 3 bases. The CDR3 here is CASSFLTGAVGTDTQYF. CDR3 DNA sequence: TGCGCCAGCAGCTTCTTAACAGGGGCCGTTGGGACAGATACGCAGTATTTT.

The gene calls are TRBV7-2 and TRBJ1-2, with 7 bases matching TRBD1. Germline V gene data show CDR1 as SGHTA and CDR2 as FQGNSA. CDR3 length: 16 amino acids. V gave up 5 bases and J gave up 4 bases; unmatched junction bases: 13. The CDR3 spells CASSPMGQPAGYGYTF. In nucleotides, the CDR3 is TGTGCCAGCAGCCCTATGGGACAGCCGGCGGGCTATGGCTACACCTTC.

In its sample, this clonotype was seen a few times. V and J are TRBV28 and TRBJ2-5, with D perhaps TRBD2 (6 bases). The CDR3 length is 15 residues. Trimming removed 1 base from V and 11 bases from J, with 20 bases in between. Germline values: CDR1 MDHEN, CDR2 SYDVKM. The CDR3 here is CASSLSPGDRGEQYF. The CDR3 DNA sequence: TGTGCCAGCAGTTTATCCCCTGGGGACCGCGGGGAGCAGTACTTC. The whole variable domain, filled in from reference TRBV28 and TRBJ2-5, reads DVKVTQSSRYLVKRTGEKVFLECVQDMDHENMFWYRQDPGLGLRLIYFSYDVKMKEKGDIPEGYSVSREKKERFSLILESASTNQTSMYLCASSLSPGDRGEQYFGPGTRLLVL.

The V gene is TRBV4-3, the J gene TRBJ1-2; D unresolved. In germline, CDR1 is LGHNA, CDR2 YSLEER. V was shortened by 0 bases and J by 2 bases, with 19 bases between the two germline ends. The CDR3 length is 18 residues. CDR3 residues: CASSQDVTALPRNYGYTF. DNA of the CDR3: TGCGCCAGCAGCCAAGATGTGACCGCACTGCCAAGAAACTATGGCTACACCTTC.

The gene calls are TRBV6-1 and TRBJ2-4, with unresolved D. Germline assignment: CDR1 MNHNS and CDR2 SASEGT. V shed 6 bases and J shed 0 bases, with 12 bases lying between them. The CDR3 length is 15 residues. The chain's CDR3 is CASSAQYLAKNIQYF. The CDR3, as DNA: TGTGCCAGCAGCGCACAGTACCTAGCCAAAAACATTCAGTACTTC.

The rearrangement uses TRBV20-1 and TRBJ2-2, with TRBD2 identical over 14 bases. The length of the CDR3 is 17 residues. Looked up from germline, CDR1 is DFQATT and CDR2 is SNEGSKA (reference sequence). CDR3 sequence: CSVQGLAGDSNTGELFF. Here the CDR3 DNA reads TGCAGCGTCCAGGGACTAGCGGGGGACTCGAACACCGGGGAGCTGTTTTTT.

This chain uses TRBV2 with TRBJ2-1, with a possible D match to TRBD2 (5 bases). V dropped 6 bases and J dropped 8 bases, with 11 bases sitting between them. CDR3 size: 12 residues. The germline V gene encodes CDR1 SNHLY and CDR2 FYNNEI. The CDR3 region is CASRTVGDEQFF. CDR3 DNA: TGTGCCAGCAGGACCGTCGGGGATGAGCAGTTCTTC.

This clonotype was seen more than once but under ten times. The V and J genes are TRBV27 and TRBJ2-1, with 12 positions matching TRBD2. The germline gives CDR1 MNHEY, CDR2 SMNVEV (reference sequence). J gave up 11 bases and V 5 bases, and 7 bases lay outside the gene matches. The length of the CDR3 is 14 residues. The CDR3 coding sequence is TGTGCCAGCAGTCCGGGACTAGCGGGCCCCAAGCAGTTCTTC. This sequence encodes CASSPGLAGPKQFF.

CDR3 nucleotide sequence: TGTGCCAGCAGCCAAGATATCCGCGGGGGCCTCTACAATGAGCAGTTCTTC. This gives the protein CASSQDIRGGLYNEQFF. The chain is built from TRBV3-1 and TRBJ2-1; D is perhaps TRBD2 (7 bases). The CDR3 loop spans 17 amino acids. V lost 0 bases and J lost 3, with 15 bases in between. Per the germline V gene, CDR1 is LGHDT and CDR2 is YNNKEL (reference sequence).

The genes are TRBV29-1 and TRBJ2-5; TRBD2 matches 14 bases. In germline, CDR1 is SQVTM, CDR2 ANQGSEA. The CDR3 has 15 residues. Germline trimming cut 5 bases from V and 1 base from J; bases unmatched to any gene: 3. CDR3 amino acids: CSVLGLAGAQETQYF. The CDR3, as DNA: TGCAGCGTTCTGGGACTAGCGGGAGCCCAAGAGACCCAGTACTTC. Full variable domain (remainder filled in from reference TRBV29-1 and TRBJ2-5): SAVISQKPSRDICQRGTSLTIQCQVDSQVTMMFWYRQQPGQSLTLIATANQGSEATYESGFVIDKFPISRPNLTFSTLTVSNMSPEDSSIYLCSVLGLAGAQETQYFGPGTRLLVL.

This clonotype was observed a handful of times. The chain uses TRBV10-3 and TRBJ2-1, with 7 bases lining up with TRBD2. CDR1 is ENHRY and CDR2 is SYGVKD in the germline V gene. With 4 bases clipped from V and 5 bases from J, the junction kept 8 bases outside the gene matches. This CDR3 comprises 15 residues. The CDR3 DNA is TGTGCCATCAGTGTCCGGGGACGGGAGGACAATGAGCAGTTCTTC. Its protein is CAISVRGREDNEQFF.

The chain couples TRBV9 to TRBJ2-1, with 8 bases lining up with TRBD2. The CDR3 spans 16 residues. Germline V gives CDR1 SGDLS, CDR2 YYNGEE. J lost 0 bases, V lost 1 base, and 3 bases had no gene match. The CDR3 bases are TGTGCCAGCAGCGTACCCGGGACTAGCTCCTACAATGAGCAGTTCTTC. This translates into CASSVPGTSSYNEQFF.

The sample holds a few counts of this clonotype. The chain recombines TRBV5-1 with TRBJ2-1, with D possibly TRBD2 on 7 matching bases. The CDR3 runs 17 residues. The V gene's germline CDR1 is SGHRS and CDR2 YFSETQ. The V gene lost 0 bases and the J gene lost 2 bases, with 15 bases spanning the gap. The CDR3 loop reads CASSLAGGGPPYNEQFF. The CDR3 region has the DNA TGCGCCAGCAGCTTGGCCGGCGGGGGCCCACCCTACAATGAGCAGTTCTTC.

This clonotype was observed at least ten times. The chain employs TRBV29-1 and TRBJ2-5; 11 nucleotides align to TRBD2. V trimming: 1 base; J trimming: 3 bases; junction bases outside the gene matches: 1. The CDR3 is 14 residues long. Per the germline V gene, CDR1 is SQVTM and CDR2 is ANQGSEA. CDR3 residues: CSVEGLAGKETQYF. The CDR3 region has the DNA TGCAGCGTTGAAGGACTAGCGGGAAAAGAGACCCAGTACTTC.

Written as DNA, the CDR3 is TGTGCCAGCAGCTTAGCGGGGACTAGCGGGAGTCATCACGAGCAGTACTTC. The encoded protein is CASSLAGTSGSHHEQYF. The chain combines TRBV7-2 with TRBJ2-7; 14 nucleotides align to TRBD2. The CDR3 covers 17 residues. Germline CDR1 is SGHTA and CDR2 is FQGNSA. The ends lost 0 bases at V and 5 bases at J; junction bases unmatched: 6.

This clonotype was recorded a few times. CDR3 amino acids: CASSLDPGTKRRETQYF. The CDR3 DNA follows: TGTGCCAGCAGCTTAGATCCCGGGACTAAGAGAAGGGAGACCCAGTACTTC. This rearrangement joins TRBV7-2 to TRBJ2-7, with 7 nucleotides matching TRBD2. The DNA matches TRBJ2-5 better at its end, which makes the J call doubtful. Germline CDR1 SGHTA, CDR2 FQGNSA. There are 17 residues in the CDR3.

The CDR3 DNA follows: TGTGCCAGCCAATTGGGGGGGGCCACGGCCGACTACAATGAGCAGTACTTC. Its protein is CASQLGGATADYNEQYF. J is TRBJ2-7 and V is TRBV28; D may be TRBD2 (7 bases). In germline, CDR1 is MDHEN, CDR2 SYDVKM. The CDR3 is 17 amino acids. V dropped 8 bases and J dropped 7 bases, with 30 bases sitting between them.

V gene TRBV6-2 or TRBV6-3 combines with J gene TRBJ1-2; D is ambiguous. Trimming took off 2 bases at V and 4 bases at J, with 8 bases between the two ends. Germline CDR1 is MNHEY and CDR2 is SVGEGT. The CDR3 covers 13 residues. CDR3 amino acids: CASSYTGTYGYTF. In DNA, the CDR3 is TGTGCCAGCAGTTACACCGGAACCTATGGCTACACCTTC.

This clonotype was counted only a few times. The chain has TRBV10-3 and TRBJ2-5; D unclear. CDR3 length: 13 residues. Trimming pared 3 bases from V and 4 bases from J, leaving 9 bases between. Germline V gene sequence: CDR1 ENHRY, CDR2 SYGVKD. The chain's CDR3 is CAISDGQRETQYF. The CDR3 DNA reads TGTGCCATCAGTGACGGGCAGCGAGAGACCCAGTACTTC.

This clonotype has more than one count but fewer than ten. The V gene is TRBV5-1, the J gene TRBJ1-1; D is uncertain. The CDR3 runs 14 residues. V was shortened by 4 bases and J by 5 bases, with 15 bases between the two germline ends. Germline V lookup: CDR1 SGHRS, CDR2 YFSETQ. The CDR3 nucleotides read TGCGCCAGCAGCGAAACGACACTAGGAACTGAAGCTTTCTTT. Its protein is CASSETTLGTEAFF.

The DNA for the CDR3 is TGTGCCAGCAGCCCAGGTCCGGGGACAGCCCTCATCCATACGCAGTATTTT. Protein product: CASSPGPGTALIHTQYF. The chain uses TRBV14 and TRBJ2-3, with TRBD1 matching over 7 bases. Losses at the gene ends were 4 bases for V and 7 bases for J; bases not matched to a gene: 17. The V gene's germline CDR1 is SGHDN and CDR2 FVKESK. The CDR3 loop spans 17 amino acids. Combining the CDR3 with reference TRBV14 and TRBJ2-3 gives the whole variable domain EAGVTQFPSHSVIEKGQTVTLRCDPISGHDNLYWYRRVMGKEIKFLLHFVKESKQDESGMPNNRFLAERTGGTYSTLKVQPAELEDSGVYFCASSPGPGTALIHTQYFGPGTRLTVL.

This sequence joins TRBV20-1 and TRBJ2-1; D possibly corresponds to TRBD2 (5 bases). The length of the CDR3 is 13 residues. Germline assignment: CDR1 DFQATT and CDR2 SNEGSKA (reference sequence). The germline V and J ends were trimmed by 3 bases and 4 bases, with 10 bases remaining between them. CDR3 in amino acids: CSASRTGYNEQFF. The CDR3 nucleotides read TGCAGTGCTAGCCGAACGGGATACAATGAGCAGTTCTTC.

V usage is TRBV7-9 and J usage is TRBJ1-1; D ambiguous. The CDR3 has 14 residues. Trimming took off 5 bases at V and 5 bases at J, with 15 bases between the two ends. Germline loops: CDR1 SEHNR, CDR2 FQNEAQ (reference sequence). The CDR3 loop is CASSPFLIGTEAFF. The CDR3 DNA is TGTGCCAGCAGCCCCTTCTTAATCGGGACTGAAGCTTTCTTT. Based on the CDR3 plus reference TRBV7-9 and TRBJ1-1, the full variable domain is DTGVSQNPRHKITKRGQNVTFRCDPISEHNRLYWYRQTLGQGPEFLTYFQNEAQLEKSRLLSDRFSAERPKGSFSTLEIQRTEQGDSAMYLCASSPFLIGTEAFFGQGTRLTVV.

This clonotype was seen many times. This chain connects TRBV5-1 to TRBJ2-3; D is unresolved. The CDR3 is 12 amino acids. V lost 4 bases and J lost 4, with 7 bases in between. Germline CDR1 SGHRS, CDR2 YFSETQ. CDR3 residues: CASSHNADTQYF. For the CDR3, the DNA is TGCGCCAGCAGCCACAATGCAGATACGCAGTATTTT.